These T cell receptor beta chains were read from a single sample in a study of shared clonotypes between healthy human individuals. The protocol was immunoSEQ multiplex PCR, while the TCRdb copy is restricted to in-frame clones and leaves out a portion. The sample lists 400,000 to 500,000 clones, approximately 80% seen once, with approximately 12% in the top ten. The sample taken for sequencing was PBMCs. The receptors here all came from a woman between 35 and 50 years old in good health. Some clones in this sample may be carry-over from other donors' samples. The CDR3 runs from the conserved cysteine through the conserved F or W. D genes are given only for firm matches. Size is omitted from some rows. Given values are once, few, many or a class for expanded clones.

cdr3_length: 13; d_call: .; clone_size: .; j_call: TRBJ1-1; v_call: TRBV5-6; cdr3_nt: TGTGCCAGCAGCTTGTGGAGGGGCACTGAAGCTTTCTTT; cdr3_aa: CASSLWRGTEAFF
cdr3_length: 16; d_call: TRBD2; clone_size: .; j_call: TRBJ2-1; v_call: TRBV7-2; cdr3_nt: TGTGCCAGCAGCTCAAGGGGACTAGCTTTATCCAATGAGCAGTTCTTC; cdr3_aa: CASSSRGLALSNEQFF
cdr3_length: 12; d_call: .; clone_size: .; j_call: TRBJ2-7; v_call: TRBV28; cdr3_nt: TGTGCCAGCAGTCTGAGTCTAGCGCAGCAGTACTTC; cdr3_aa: CASSLSLAQQYF
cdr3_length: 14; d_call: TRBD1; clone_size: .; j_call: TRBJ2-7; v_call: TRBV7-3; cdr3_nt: TGTGCCAGCAGCGAACAGGGACAGGGCTACGAGCAGTACTTC; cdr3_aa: CASSEQGQGYEQYF
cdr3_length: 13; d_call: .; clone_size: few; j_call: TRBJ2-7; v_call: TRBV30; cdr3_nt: TGTGCCTGGAGTCCCGGGTCCCAATGGGAGCAGTACTTC; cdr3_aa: CAWSPGSQWEQYF
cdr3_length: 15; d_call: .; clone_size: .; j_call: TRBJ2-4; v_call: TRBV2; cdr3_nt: TGTGCCAGCAGTGATCCTTTACGAGCCAAAAACATTCAGTACTTC; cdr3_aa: CASSDPLRAKNIQYF
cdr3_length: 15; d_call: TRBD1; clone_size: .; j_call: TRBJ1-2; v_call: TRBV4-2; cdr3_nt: TGTGCCAGCAGCCAAGAACCGACAGGGCCCTATGGCTACACCTTC; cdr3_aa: CASSQEPTGPYGYTF
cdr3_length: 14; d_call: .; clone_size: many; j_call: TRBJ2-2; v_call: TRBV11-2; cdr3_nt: TGTGCCAGCAGCTTCGGCAGGGGTACCGGGGAGCTGTTTTTT; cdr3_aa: CASSFGRGTGELFF
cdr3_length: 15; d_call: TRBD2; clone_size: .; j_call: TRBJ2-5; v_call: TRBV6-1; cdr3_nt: TGTGCCAGCAGCCGGGGACTAGCGGGAGGAGAGACCCAGTACTTC; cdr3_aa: CASSRGLAGGETQYF
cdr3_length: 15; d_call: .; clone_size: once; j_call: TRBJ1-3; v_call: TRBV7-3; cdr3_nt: TGTGCCAGCAGCCCTGAGGGACGGTCTGGAAACACCATATATTTT; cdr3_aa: CASSPEGRSGNTIYF
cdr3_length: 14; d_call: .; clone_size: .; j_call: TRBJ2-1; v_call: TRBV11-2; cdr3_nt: TGTGCCAGCAGCTTAGATTTTGATGGGGGTGAGCAGTTCTTC; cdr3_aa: CASSLDFDGGEQFF
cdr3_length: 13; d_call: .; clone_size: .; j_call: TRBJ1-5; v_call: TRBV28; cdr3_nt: TGTGCCAGCAGTTTCGGTACAGCTCAGCCCCAGCATTTT; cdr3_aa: CASSFGTAQPQHF
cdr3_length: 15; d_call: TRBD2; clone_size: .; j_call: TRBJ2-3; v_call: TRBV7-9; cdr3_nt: TGTGCCAGCAGCTCCCTAGCGGGAGGCCCGCCCACGCAGTATTTT; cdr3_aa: CASSSLAGGPPTQYF
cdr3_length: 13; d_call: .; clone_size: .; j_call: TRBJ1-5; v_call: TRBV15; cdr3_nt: TGTGCCACCAGCAACAGACGCAATCAGCCCCAGCATTTT; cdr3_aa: CATSNRRNQPQHF
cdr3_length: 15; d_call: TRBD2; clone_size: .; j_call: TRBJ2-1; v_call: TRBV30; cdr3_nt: TGTGCCTGGAACGGGACTAGCGGGAGTGCTAATGAGCAGTTCTTC; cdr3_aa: CAWNGTSGSANEQFF
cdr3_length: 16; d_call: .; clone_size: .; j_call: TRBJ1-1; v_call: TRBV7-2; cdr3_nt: TGTGCCAGCAGCCAAGGAAGTGGGCCTCGGGGCACTGAAGCTTTCTTT; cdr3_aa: CASSQGSGPRGTEAFF
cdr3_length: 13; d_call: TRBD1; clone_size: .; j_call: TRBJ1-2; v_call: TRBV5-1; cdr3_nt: TGCGCCAGCAGCAGGGGACAGGGGTATGGCTACACCTTC; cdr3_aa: CASSRGQGYGYTF
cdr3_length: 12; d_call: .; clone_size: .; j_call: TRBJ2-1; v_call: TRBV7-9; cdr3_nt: TGTGCCAGCAGCCCCGGAGGGGCTGAGCAGTTCTTC; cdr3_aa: CASSPGGAEQFF
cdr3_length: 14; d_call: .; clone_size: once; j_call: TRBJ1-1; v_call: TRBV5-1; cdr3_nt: TGCGCCAGCAGCCCGGTCCAGGGGAGCACTGAAGCTTTCTTT; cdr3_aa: CASSPVQGSTEAFF
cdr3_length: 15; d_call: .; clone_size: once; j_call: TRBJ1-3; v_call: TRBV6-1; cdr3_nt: TGTGCCAGCAGTGAAGAGGCGTTTTCTGGAAACACCATATATTTT; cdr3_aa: CASSEEAFSGNTIYF
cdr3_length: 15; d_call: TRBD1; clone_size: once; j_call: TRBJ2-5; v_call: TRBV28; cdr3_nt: TGTGCCAGCAGTTACCAGACAGGGGGCATGGAGACCCAGTACTTC; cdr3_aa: CASSYQTGGMETQYF
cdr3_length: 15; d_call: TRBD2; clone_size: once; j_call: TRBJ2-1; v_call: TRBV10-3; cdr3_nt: TGTGCCATCAGCTTAGCGGGAGGGTCGTACAATGAGCAGTTCTTC; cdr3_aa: CAISLAGGSYNEQFF
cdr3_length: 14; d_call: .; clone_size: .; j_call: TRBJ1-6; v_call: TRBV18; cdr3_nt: TGTGCCAGCTCACCACCGGCTAGTCCCTCGAGGCTCCACTTT; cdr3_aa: CASSPPASPSRLHF
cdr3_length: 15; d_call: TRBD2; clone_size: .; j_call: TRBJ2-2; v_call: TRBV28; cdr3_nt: TGTGCCAGCAGTTTGGGAGCGGGATGGGCCGGGGAGCTGTTTTTT; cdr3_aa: CASSLGAGWAGELFF
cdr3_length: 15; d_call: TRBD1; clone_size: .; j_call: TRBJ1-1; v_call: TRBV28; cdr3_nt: TGTGCCAGCAGTTCCCCGCACACAGGGGACACTGAAGCTTTCTTT; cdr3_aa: CASSSPHTGDTEAFF
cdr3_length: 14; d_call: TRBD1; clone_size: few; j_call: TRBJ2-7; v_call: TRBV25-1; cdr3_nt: TGTGCCAGCAGATCCGGGACAGGGAACTACGAGCAGTACTTC; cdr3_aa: CASRSGTGNYEQYF
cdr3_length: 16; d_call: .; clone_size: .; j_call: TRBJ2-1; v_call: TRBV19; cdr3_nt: TGTGCCAGTAGTCGGGACTCCTCTAGGGTATACAATGAGCAGTTCTTC; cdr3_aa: CASSRDSSRVYNEQFF
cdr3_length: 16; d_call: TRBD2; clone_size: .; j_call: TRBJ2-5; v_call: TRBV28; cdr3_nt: TGTGCCAGCAGCTCCCCGCGACTAGCGGGAGAAGAGACCCAGTACTTC; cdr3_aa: CASSSPRLAGEETQYF
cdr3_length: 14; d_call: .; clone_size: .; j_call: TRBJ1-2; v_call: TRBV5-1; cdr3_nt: TGCGCCAGCAGCTTGATAACAGGGAACTATGGCTACACCTTC; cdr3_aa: CASSLITGNYGYTF
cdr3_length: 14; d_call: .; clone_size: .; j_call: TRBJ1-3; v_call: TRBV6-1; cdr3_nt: TGTGCCAGCAGTGCACGTTGGGAGGGAAACACCATATATTTT; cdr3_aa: CASSARWEGNTIYF
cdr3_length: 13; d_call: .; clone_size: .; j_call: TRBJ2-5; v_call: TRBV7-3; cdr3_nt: TGTGCCAGCAGCGAACTACTAGGCGAGACCCAGTACTTC; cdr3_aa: CASSELLGETQYF
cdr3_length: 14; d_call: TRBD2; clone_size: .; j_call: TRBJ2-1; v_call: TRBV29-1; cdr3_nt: TGCAGCGTTGTTAGGGGCGCGGGAGCGAGTGAGCAGTTCTTC; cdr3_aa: CSVVRGAGASEQFF
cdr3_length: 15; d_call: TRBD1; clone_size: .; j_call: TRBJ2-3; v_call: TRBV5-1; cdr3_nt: TGCGCCAGCAGCGGCCGGACAGGGCGTACAGATACGCAGTATTTT; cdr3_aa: CASSGRTGRTDTQYF
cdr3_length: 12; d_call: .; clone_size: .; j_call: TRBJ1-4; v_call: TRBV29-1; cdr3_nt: TGCAGCGTTGGGACCTTCAATGAAAAACTGTTTTTT; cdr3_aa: CSVGTFNEKLFF
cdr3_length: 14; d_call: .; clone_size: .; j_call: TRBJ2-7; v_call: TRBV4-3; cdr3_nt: TGCGCCAGCAGCCAAGATGTAGGAATCAACGAGCAGTACTTC; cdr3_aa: CASSQDVGINEQYF
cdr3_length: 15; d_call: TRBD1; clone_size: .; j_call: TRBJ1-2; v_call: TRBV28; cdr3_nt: TGTGCCAGCAGTTCCCCGGGACAGGGGGCGTATGGCTACACCTTC; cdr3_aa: CASSSPGQGAYGYTF
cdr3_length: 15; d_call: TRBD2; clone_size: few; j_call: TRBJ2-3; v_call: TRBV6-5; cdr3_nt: TGTGCCAGCAGTTACTCCAGCGGGGGGGCCGGTACGCAGTATTTT; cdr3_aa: CASSYSSGGAGTQYF
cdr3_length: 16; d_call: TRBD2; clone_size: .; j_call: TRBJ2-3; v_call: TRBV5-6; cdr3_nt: TGTGCCAGCAGCTTGGAGGCTAGCGGGAGAGGTGATACGCAGTATTTT; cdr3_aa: CASSLEASGRGDTQYF
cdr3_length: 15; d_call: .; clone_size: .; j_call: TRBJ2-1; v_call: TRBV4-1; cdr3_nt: TGCGCCAGCAGCCAAACGGGTTTCTCCTACAATGAGCAGTTCTTC; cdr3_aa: CASSQTGFSYNEQFF
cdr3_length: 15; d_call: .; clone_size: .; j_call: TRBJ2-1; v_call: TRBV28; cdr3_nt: TGTGCCACACAGCGTCCTAGCCGAAAGTACAATGAGCAGTTCTTC; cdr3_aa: CATQRPSRKYNEQFF
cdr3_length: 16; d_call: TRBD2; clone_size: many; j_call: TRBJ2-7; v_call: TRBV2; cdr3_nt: TGTGCCAGTAAGGGACTAGCGGTAACTGACTCCTACGAGCAGTACTTC; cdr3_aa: CASKGLAVTDSYEQYF
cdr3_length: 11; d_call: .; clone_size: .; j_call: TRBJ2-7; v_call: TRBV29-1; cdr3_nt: TGCAGCGTTGAAAGGAGTTACGAGCAGTACTTC; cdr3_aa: CSVERSYEQYF
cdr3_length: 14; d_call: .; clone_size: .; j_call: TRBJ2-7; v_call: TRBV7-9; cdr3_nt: TGTGCCAGCAGCTTTGGGGCCCCCCCCTACGAGCAGTACTTC; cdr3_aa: CASSFGAPPYEQYF
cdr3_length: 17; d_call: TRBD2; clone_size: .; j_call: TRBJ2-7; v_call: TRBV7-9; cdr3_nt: TGTGCCAGCAGCTCCAACGGACTAGCGGGATTACCCTACGAGCAGTACTTC; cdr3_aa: CASSSNGLAGLPYEQYF
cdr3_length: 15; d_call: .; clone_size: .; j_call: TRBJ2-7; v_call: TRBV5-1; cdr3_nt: TGCGCCAGCAGCTTACCGGGACTGAGGTCCTACGAGCAGTACTTC; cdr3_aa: CASSLPGLRSYEQYF
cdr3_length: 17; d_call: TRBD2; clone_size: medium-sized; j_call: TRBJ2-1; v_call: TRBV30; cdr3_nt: TGTGCCTGGAGTGTTTCCCCGGGGGGACTAGCGGACAATGAGCAGTTCTTC; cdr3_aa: CAWSVSPGGLADNEQFF
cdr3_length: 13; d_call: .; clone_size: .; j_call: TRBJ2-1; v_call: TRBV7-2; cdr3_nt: TGTGCCAGCAGCTTAGACGTCAACAATGAGCAGTTCTTC; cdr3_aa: CASSLDVNNEQFF
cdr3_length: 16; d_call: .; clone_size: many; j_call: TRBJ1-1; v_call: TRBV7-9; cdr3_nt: TGTGCCAGCAGCCCAGGGTGGGGTGAGGGGAACACTGAAGCTTTCTTT; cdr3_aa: CASSPGWGEGNTEAFF
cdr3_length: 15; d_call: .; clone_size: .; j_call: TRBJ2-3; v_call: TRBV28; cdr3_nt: TGTGCCAGCAGTTTAGCAGGGGCTGGCACAGATACGCAGTATTTT; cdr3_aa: CASSLAGAGTDTQYF
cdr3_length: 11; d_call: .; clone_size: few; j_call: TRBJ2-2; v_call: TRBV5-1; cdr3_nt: TGCGCCAGCAACTTGGAGGGAGGGCTGTTTTTT; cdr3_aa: CASNLEGGLFF
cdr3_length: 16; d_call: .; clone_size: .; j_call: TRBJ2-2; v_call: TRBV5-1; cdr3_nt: TGCGCCAGCAGCTCCGCCGGGACAACGAACACCGGGGAGCTGTTTTTT; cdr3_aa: CASSSAGTTNTGELFF
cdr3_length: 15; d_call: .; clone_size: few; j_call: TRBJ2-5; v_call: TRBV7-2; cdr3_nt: TGTGCCAGCAGCTTAGTTTGGGCCTTCCAAGAGACCCAGTACTTC; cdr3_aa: CASSLVWAFQETQYF
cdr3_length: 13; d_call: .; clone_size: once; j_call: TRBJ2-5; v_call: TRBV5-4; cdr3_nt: TGTGCCAGCAGCTTGGAGGGGGGAAAGACCCAGTACTTC; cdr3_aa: CASSLEGGKTQYF
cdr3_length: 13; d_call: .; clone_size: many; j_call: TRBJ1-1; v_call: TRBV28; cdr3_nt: TGTGCCAGCAAGACCGGGGCCGCGAATGAAGCTTTCTTT; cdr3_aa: CASKTGAANEAFF
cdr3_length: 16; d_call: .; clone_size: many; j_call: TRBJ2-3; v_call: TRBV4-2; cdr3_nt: TGTGCCAGCAGCCAAGGTAGACAGGCTAGCACAGATACGCAGTATTTT; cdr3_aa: CASSQGRQASTDTQYF
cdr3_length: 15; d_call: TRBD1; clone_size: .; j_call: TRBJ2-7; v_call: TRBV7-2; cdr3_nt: TGTGCCAGCAGCTTACAGGACAGGGGCCTATACGAGCAGTACTTC; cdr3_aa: CASSLQDRGLYEQYF
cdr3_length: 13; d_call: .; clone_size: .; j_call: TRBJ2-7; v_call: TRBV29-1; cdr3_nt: TGCAGCGTTGCGGGGGGCAGGTCCTACGAGCAGTACTTC; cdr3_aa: CSVAGGRSYEQYF